These T cell receptor beta chains were read from a single sample in a study of OX40 agonist ivuxolimab in advanced cancers. TCRdb's copy holds only in-frame clones and misses some; the assay was immunoSEQ multiplex PCR. Of 50,000 to 70,000 clones in the sample, 85% to 95% were seen once. This sample comprised CD4+ or CD8+ T cells sorted from blood, obtained in a trial of the OX40 agonist ivuxolimab. Source of these receptors: an adult with an advanced solid tumor such as melanoma, head and neck, liver or kidney cancer. CDR3s include the opening cysteine and the closing phenylalanine or tryptophan. The D gene is left open where the match is weak. For some rows the clone size is stated as once, few or many, or as a class when expanded; others skip it.

d_gene,v_gene,abundance,j_gene,CDR3nt,CDR3aa
-,TRBV27,-,TRBJ2-7,TGTGCCAGCAGTTCCGACCTGCTTGGGGTAGACGAGCAGTACTTC,CASSSDLLGVDEQYF
-,TRBV6-5,-,TRBJ1-2,TGTGCCAGCACTATTTACTTTGGGGGCTCGGATGGCTACACCTTC,CASTIYFGGSDGYTF
-,TRBV5-6,-,TRBJ2-3,TGTGCCAGCAGCGCCGACAGCACAGATACGCAGTATTTT,CASSADSTDTQYF
-,TRBV13,-,TRBJ2-3,TGTGCCAGCAGCCTAGAGGTGGGACGGGAGACCCCAGATACGCAGTATTTT,CASSLEVGRETPDTQYF
TRBD2,TRBV28,-,TRBJ2-7,TGTGCCAGCAACAGAGAAAAGACTAGCGACTCCTACGAGCAGTACTTC,CASNREKTSDSYEQYF
-,TRBV6-6,-,TRBJ2-7,TGTGCCAGCAGTTACCTGGCTGAGGGCCTTTTCTACGAGCAGTACTTC,CASSYLAEGLFYEQYF
-,TRBV28,-,TRBJ1-1,TGTGCCAGCAGATTGGGCCACACTGAAGCTTTCTTT,CASRLGHTEAFF
TRBD1,TRBV28,once,TRBJ2-4,TGTGCCAGCAGTCCTCCCTTTGGGACAGGGGGCAAATCTGGAAACATTCAGTACTTC,CASSPPFGTGGKSGNIQYF
-,TRBV5-6,once,TRBJ2-7,TGTGCCAGCAGCTTGTGGGGGACCTACGAGCAGTACTTC,CASSLWGTYEQYF
-,TRBV9,-,TRBJ2-7,TGTGCCAGCAGCAGAGGGGCGGGACCTTTCTACGAGCAGTACTTC,CASSRGAGPFYEQYF
-,TRBV11-2,-,TRBJ1-2,TGTGCCAGCAGCTCGGGACATGTTGGCTACACCTTC,CASSSGHVGYTF
-,TRBV2,-,TRBJ1-2,TGTGCCAGATTAGCTAGGGCGCAGGATGGCTACACCTTC,CARLARAQDGYTF
-,TRBV11-2,-,TRBJ2-3,TGTGCCAGCAGCTTAGTAAGCGGAGACACAGATACGCAGTATTTT,CASSLVSGDTDTQYF
-,TRBV7-9,-,TRBJ2-7,TGTGCCAGCAGCTTAACCCCCGGAGCCGCCTACGAGCAGTACTTC,CASSLTPGAAYEQYF
TRBD1,TRBV19,-,TRBJ1-1,TGTGCCAGTAGTATAGTCACCATACAGGGGGTCACCACTGAAGCTTTCTTT,CASSIVTIQGVTTEAFF
-,TRBV10-3,-,TRBJ2-5,TGTGCCATCAGTGATGGTAGTTTCCAAGAGACCCAGTACTTC,CAISDGSFQETQYF
TRBD2,TRBV4-3,-,TRBJ2-7,TGCGCCAGCAGCCGACCTAGCGGAGGGGCCTACGAGCAGTACTTC,CASSRPSGGAYEQYF
-,TRBV9,-,TRBJ2-7,TGTGCCAGCAGCACCTCCGGGGGAGGTAACGAGCAGTACTTC,CASSTSGGGNEQYF